Below, 19 T cell receptor beta chains from the same sample are listed, as sequenced in a study of control samples from healthy donors and cancer patients. Sequencing used immunoSEQ multiplex PCR; TCRdb keeps in-frame clones, though not all of them. The table shows about 130,000 clones, with 80% to 95% occurring only once. The specimen was blood. The receptors here all came from a man in his forties in good health.

The gene calls are TRBV12-5 and TRBJ2-2; D unclear. The CDR3 totals 14 residues. Looked up from germline, CDR1 is LGHNT and CDR2 is FRNRAP. V gave up 6 bases and J gave up 0 bases, with 8 bases separating them. CDR3 sequence: CASGNTANTGELFF. The CDR3 DNA is TGTGCTAGTGGCAACACAGCGAACACCGGGGAGCTGTTTTTT.

In DNA form, the CDR3 reads TGTGCCAGCAGCCCCTGGGGACAGGGGGCGACTGGAAACACCATATATTTT. Amino acid sequence: CASSPWGQGATGNTIYF. The gene calls are TRBV3-1 (or the pseudogene TRBV3-2) and TRBJ1-3; 12 bases map to TRBD1. Germline trimming cut 4 bases from V and 2 bases from J; bases unmatched to any gene: 6. Germline CDR1 and CDR2: LGHDT and YNNKEL (reference sequence). This CDR3 contains 17 residues.

The chain recombines TRBV28 with TRBJ2-7; a possible D gene is TRBD1 (6 bases). This CDR3 is 15 amino acids long. Germline V CDR1 and CDR2: MDHEN, SYDVKM. V was shortened by 5 bases and J by 4 bases, with 18 bases between the two germline ends. The CDR3 protein is CASSPGVGKFYEQYF. The CDR3 DNA follows: TGTGCCAGCAGTCCAGGGGTGGGAAAATTTTACGAGCAGTACTTC.

The chain combines TRBV3-1 (or the pseudogene TRBV3-2) with TRBJ1-2; no firm D call. The CDR3 totals 15 residues. In germline, CDR1 is LGHDT, CDR2 YNNKEL (reference sequence). V was pared by 2 bases and J by 0 bases, with 10 bases between. CDR3 region: CASSQPLGANYGYTF. CDR3 nucleotide sequence: TGTGCCAGCAGCCAACCGTTAGGAGCTAACTATGGCTACACCTTC.

The chain has TRBV9 and TRBJ1-2; D possibly corresponds to TRBD1 (6 bases). V lost 4 bases to trimming and J lost 6 bases, with 28 bases between them. The CDR3 is 18 amino acids. Looked up from germline, CDR1 is SGDLS and CDR2 is YYNGEE. CDR3 nucleotide sequence: TGTGCCAGCAGCAAAGGACAGTTAGCACCGTCCAACCTTAATGGCTACACCTTC. It codes for CASSKGQLAPSNLNGYTF.

V and J are TRBV6-6 and TRBJ1-3, with D tentatively TRBD1 (6 bases). Germline V gene sequence: CDR1 MNHNY, CDR2 SVGAGI (reference sequence). CDR3 length equals 12 residues. Trimming took 8 bases from V and 2 from J, leaving 7 bases between them. This CDR3 is CASWGPGNTIYF. CDR3 sequence (DNA): TGTGCCAGCTGGGGGCCTGGAAACACCATATATTTT.

The V call is TRBV2, the J call TRBJ1-2; D ambiguous. CDR1 and CDR2 (germline): SNHLY, FYNNEI. The length of the CDR3 is 12 residues. V was trimmed by 6 bases and J by 8 bases, leaving 13 bases between them. The CDR3 spells CASREDRGGYTF. The CDR3 bases are TGTGCCAGCAGAGAGGACCGTGGGGGCTACACCTTC.

The rearrangement links TRBV5-1 to TRBJ2-1; no firm D call. This CDR3 has 15 residues. V lost 0 bases, J lost 9 bases, and 16 bases lay in between. CDR1 SGHRS and CDR2 YFSETQ come from the germline V gene. The CDR3 bases are TGCGCCAGCAGCTTGGAACCAGGCCTTGTTGGTGAGCAGTTCTTC. It specifies CASSLEPGLVGEQFF.

The genes are TRBV9 and TRBJ2-3, with TRBD2 as a possible D gene (5 bases). Germline CDR1 reads SGDLS; CDR2 reads YYNGEE. V was pared by 0 bases and J by 4 bases, with 15 bases between. CDR3 length equals 16 residues. Here the CDR3 DNA reads TGTGCCAGCAGCGTAGGTCTAGCTATTTACTCAGATACGCAGTATTTT. Amino acid sequence: CASSVGLAIYSDTQYF.

This chain uses TRBV24-1 with TRBJ1-2; 9 bases are a match to TRBD1. The germline CDR1 and CDR2 sequences are KGHDR and SFDVKD. The CDR3 has 15 residues. The junction had 7 bases not matched to a gene; V was cut back by 3 bases and J by 6 bases. The CDR3 DNA sequence: TGTGCCACCAGTGATGCTAGGACAGGGGTCAATGGCTACACCTTC. It encodes CATSDARTGVNGYTF.

The chain couples TRBV6-5 to TRBJ2-3; perhaps TRBD1 as D (6 bases). Germline V gene lookup returns CDR1 MNHEY and CDR2 SVGAGI. V gave up 2 bases and J gave up 11 bases, with 20 bases separating them. This CDR3 spans 15 amino acids. The CDR3 DNA reads TGTGCCAGCAGTTACGAGGGGCAGGGGATCGCGGGGCAGTATTTT. Its translation: CASSYEGQGIAGQYF.

V and J are TRBV4-2 and TRBJ1-6, with D unresolved. Deletions cut 0 bases from V and 10 bases from J, with 13 bases between. This CDR3 comprises 15 residues. Per germline, CDR1 LGHNA and CDR2 YNFKEQ. The CDR3 loop is CASSQESMARSPLHF. The CDR3 DNA is TGTGCCAGCAGCCAAGAAAGTATGGCGAGGTCACCCCTCCACTTT.

The chain joins TRBV4-1 to TRBJ1-2, with no clear D. The germline V and J ends were trimmed by 0 bases and 8 bases, with 19 bases remaining between them. Germline V CDR1 and CDR2: MGHRA, YSYEKL. This CDR3 spans 16 amino acids. CDR3 nucleotides: TGCGCCAGCAGCCAAGAAACGGCCACCCCTCGAGTGGGCTACACCTTC. Translated, it gives CASSQETATPRVGYTF.

This clone has only one observation. V usage is TRBV27 and J usage is TRBJ1-2, with D maybe TRBD1 (6 bases). From germline, CDR1 is MNHEY and CDR2 SMNVEV (reference sequence). Trimming pared 4 bases from V and 4 bases from J, leaving 16 bases between. The CDR3 totals 15 residues. CDR3 loop: CASSYNTGSFYGYTF. CDR3 sequence (DNA): TGTGCCAGCAGTTATAATACAGGGAGCTTCTATGGCTACACCTTC.

The V gene is TRBV27, the J gene TRBJ2-6; D gene unclear. With 5 bases removed from V and 0 bases from J, the gap between germline ends came to 8 bases. CDR3 length: 15 amino acids. Germline assignment: CDR1 MNHEY and CDR2 SMNVEV (reference sequence). CDR3: CASSPSVSGANVLTF. The DNA of the CDR3 is TGTGCCAGCAGTCCCAGCGTCTCTGGGGCCAACGTCCTGACTTTC.

Written as DNA, the CDR3 is TGTGCCAGCAGTGAATTAGGCTTCAATTCACCCCTCCACTTT. Residues: CASSELGFNSPLHF. The chain joins TRBV6-1 to TRBJ1-6; D not certain. The CDR3 spans 14 residues. CDR1 is MNHNS, CDR2 SASEGT, per germline. Deletions cut 2 bases from V and 7 bases from J, with 9 bases between.

Regarding this clone: The sample holds other DNA sequences that translate to the same CDR3. The chain is built from TRBV2 and TRBJ2-5; D may match TRBD1 or TRBD2 (5 bases each). This CDR3 is 15 amino acids long. Trimming took off 3 bases at V and 4 bases at J, with 15 bases between the two ends. Germline V gene sequence: CDR1 SNHLY, CDR2 FYNNEI. CDR3 protein: CASSDGLAGAETQYF. CDR3 nucleotide sequence: TGTGCCAGCAGTGACGGGCTAGCTGGGGCAGAGACCCAGTACTTC. The entire variable domain, with the rest obtained from reference TRBV2 and TRBJ2-5, is as follows: EPEVTQTPSHQVTQMGQEVILRCVPISNHLYFYWYRQILGQKVEFLVSFYNNEISEKSEIFDDQFSVERPDGSNFTLKIRSTKLEDSAMYFCASSDGLAGAETQYFGPGTRLLVL.

The CDR3 loop reads CASSYGGDRGPEAFF. The CDR3 DNA is TGTGCCAGCAGTTACGGAGGGGACAGGGGCCCTGAAGCTTTCTTT. This chain uses TRBV6-5 with TRBJ1-1, with 10 bases identical to TRBD1. CDR3 length equals 15 residues. The germline gives CDR1 MNHEY, CDR2 SVGAGI. V shed 2 bases, J shed 6 bases, and the junction held 6 bases outside the gene matches.

V usage is TRBV28 and J usage is TRBJ1-6, with 9 bases lining up with TRBD1. CDR1 is MDHEN, CDR2 SYDVKM, per germline. Trimming removed 3 bases from V and 6 bases from J; junction bases left unmatched: 12. The CDR3 is made up of 18 amino acids. The CDR3 loop is CASSFGQGLRGGNSPLHF. Here the CDR3 DNA reads TGTGCCAGCAGTTTCGGACAGGGGCTGAGAGGGGGTAATTCACCCCTCCACTTT.